This T cell receptor beta chain stems from a study of T cell responses to AZD1222 COVID-19 vaccine (dated by TCRdb to 2020 to 2022). About the investigation overall: A total of about 230 trial participants underwent TCR sequencing, of whom 207 received two doses of AZD1222 and roughly 25 received two doses of the MenACWY control vaccine. Trial participants were enrolled into age subgroups of 18-55, 56-69 and 70-plus years, which contained approximately 150, 28 and 58 TCR-sequenced participants, respectively.

The CDR3 regions of human TCRbeta chains were analyzed by immunosequencing. The paper's processing steps were these. TCRs in the repertoires were matched against a reference library of SARS-CoV-2-specific TCRs that had been generated with the MIRA antigen-specificity platform. Breadth was defined as the fraction of unique TCRs that were SARS-CoV-2-associated, and depth was defined as the fraction of total T cells that were SARS-CoV-2-associated. Using the MIRA data, every spike-specific TCR was mapped to the spike region that the TCR reacted to and assigned to either a CD4 or a CD8 class. Log10-transformed breadth and depth values were compared by one-way ANOVA with Sidak's multiple comparisons tests. The clones in this table, taken by TCRdb from immuneACCESS, are in-frame only. Not every clone is retained; where verified, under half of the shortfall comes from an unresolved V gene, and the cause of the rest is unknown. That table furnishes V, J and clone size, whereas the DNA furnished D and trimming. Recorded for this sample are 150,000 to 200,000 clones; approximately 89% of them occurred a single time. Less than 1.5% of the sample is held by the ten biggest clonotypes.

What the research found in general, with its limitations: In the small 56-69-year group, the increase in depth fell short of significance, most likely because of low power. Most participants were white British and females outnumbered males, and the authors suggested that clonal diversity may have been underestimated. A significant rise in spike-specific TCR breadth and depth was observed after two AZD1222 doses relative to day 0 and relative to MenACWY recipients. Epitopes outside the regions mutated in the B.1.351 and B.1.1.7 variants were reportedly recognized by nearly half of the unique spike-specific TCRs. Because no samples from the day 14 peak response were available, repertoires could be characterized only after the peak T cell response. Conclusions about previously exposed vaccinees are limited, since just five to seven AZD1222 recipients were seropositive for SARS-CoV-2 at baseline. Vaccine-associated CD4 TCRs spanned the whole spike protein, with dominant responses in regions 160-218 and 743-854.

CDR1 and CDR2 were assigned from the germline V gene as MNHEY and SVGEGT. V is pared back by 2 bases and J by 6 bases, with 7 bases lying between the germline termini. From the cysteine up to the phenylalanine, the CDR3 has a length of 13 residues. The DNA shown is the 39-base CDR3, in frame from base 1. The sample's time point label, in plain terms: about 28 days (+/-7) after the second vaccine dose. AZD1222 recipients whose second dose came at about 4 weeks and those whose second dose came at about 12 weeks were combined into one group, since spike-specific TCR depth and breadth did not differ between the two schedules. Samples from vaccinated people were obtained from the UK trials COV001 and COV002, which included a single-blind randomized controlled phase 2/3 trial of AZD1222 (ChAdOx1 nCoV-19) in healthy adults. For TCRbeta chain sequencing, PBMC samples were collected from trial participants at day 0 and at day 28 after the second dose.

Turning to this clone: Its cognate antigen has yet to be identified. Base qualities are not at hand, and no much larger clone is one base apart.

This sequence was found in an adult who received the AZD1222 COVID-19 vaccine. Source: peripheral blood, taken 28 days after the second AZD1222 dose. This chain joins TRBV6-2 or TRBV6-3 to TRBJ1-4; the D gene cannot be named for sure. Here is the DNA: TGTGCCAGCAGTTACGTGGGAGATGAAAAACTGTTTTTT. This sequence encodes CASSYVGDEKLFF.